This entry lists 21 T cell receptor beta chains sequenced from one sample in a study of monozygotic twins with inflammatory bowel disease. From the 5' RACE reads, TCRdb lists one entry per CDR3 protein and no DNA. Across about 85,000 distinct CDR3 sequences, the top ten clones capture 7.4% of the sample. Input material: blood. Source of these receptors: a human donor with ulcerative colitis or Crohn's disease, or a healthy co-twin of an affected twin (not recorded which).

The chain's CDR3 is CASSLEQRQYF. The V and J genes are TRBV5-1 and TRBJ2-7. Germline V lookup: CDR1 SGHRS, CDR2 YFSETQ. This CDR3 comprises 11 residues.

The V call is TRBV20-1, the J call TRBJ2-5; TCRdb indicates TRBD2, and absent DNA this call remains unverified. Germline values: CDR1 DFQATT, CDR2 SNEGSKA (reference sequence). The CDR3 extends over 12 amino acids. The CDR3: CSAWTSGNIQYF.

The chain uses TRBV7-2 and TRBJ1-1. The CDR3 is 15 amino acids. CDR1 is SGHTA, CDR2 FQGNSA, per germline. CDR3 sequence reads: CASSPLVGGNTEAFF.

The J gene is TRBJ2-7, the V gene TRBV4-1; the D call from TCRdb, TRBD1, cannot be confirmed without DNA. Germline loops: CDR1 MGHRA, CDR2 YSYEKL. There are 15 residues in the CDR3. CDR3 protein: CASSQGQGTPYEQYF.

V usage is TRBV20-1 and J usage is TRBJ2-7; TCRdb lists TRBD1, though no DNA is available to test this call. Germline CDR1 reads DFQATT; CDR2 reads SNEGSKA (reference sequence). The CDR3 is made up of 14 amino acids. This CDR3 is CSAERSQGAGEQYF.

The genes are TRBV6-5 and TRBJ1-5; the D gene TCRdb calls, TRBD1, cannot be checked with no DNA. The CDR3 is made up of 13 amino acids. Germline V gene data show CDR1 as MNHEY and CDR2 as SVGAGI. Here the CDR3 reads CASRTGSNQPQHF.

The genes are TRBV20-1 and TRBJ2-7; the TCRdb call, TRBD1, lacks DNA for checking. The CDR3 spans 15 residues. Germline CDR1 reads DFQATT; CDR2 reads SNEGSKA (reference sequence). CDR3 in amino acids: CSARGGGMLSYEQYF.

CDR3 region: CASMGRRDRNEQFF. V is TRBV6-2 or TRBV6-3 and J is TRBJ2-1; as DNA is missing, the TRBD1 call by TCRdb cannot be tested. This CDR3 region has 14 residues. CDR1 is MNHEY and CDR2 is SVGEGT in the germline V gene.

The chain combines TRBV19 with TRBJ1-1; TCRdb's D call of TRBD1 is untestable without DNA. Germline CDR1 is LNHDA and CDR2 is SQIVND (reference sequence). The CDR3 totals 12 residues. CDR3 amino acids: CASRIEGQQAFF.

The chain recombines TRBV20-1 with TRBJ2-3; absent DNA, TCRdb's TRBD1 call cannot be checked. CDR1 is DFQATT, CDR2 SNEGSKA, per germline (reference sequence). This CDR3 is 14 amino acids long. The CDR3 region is CSARRGHSTDTQYF.

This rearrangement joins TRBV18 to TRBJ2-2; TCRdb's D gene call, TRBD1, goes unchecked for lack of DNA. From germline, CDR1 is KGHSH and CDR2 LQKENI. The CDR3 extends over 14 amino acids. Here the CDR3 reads CASSPTGTTGELFF.

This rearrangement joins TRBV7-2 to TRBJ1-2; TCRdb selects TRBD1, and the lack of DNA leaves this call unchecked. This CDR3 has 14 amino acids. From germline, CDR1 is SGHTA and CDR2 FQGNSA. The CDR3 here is CASSLRQGESGYTF.

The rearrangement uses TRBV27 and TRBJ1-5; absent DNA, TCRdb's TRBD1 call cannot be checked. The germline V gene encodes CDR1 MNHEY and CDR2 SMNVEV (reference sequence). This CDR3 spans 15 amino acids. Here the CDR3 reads CASSTDWTGGQPQHF.

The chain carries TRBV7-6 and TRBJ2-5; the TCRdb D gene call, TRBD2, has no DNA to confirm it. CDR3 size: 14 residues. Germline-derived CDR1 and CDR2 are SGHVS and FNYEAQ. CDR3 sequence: CASSHGSLGETQYF.

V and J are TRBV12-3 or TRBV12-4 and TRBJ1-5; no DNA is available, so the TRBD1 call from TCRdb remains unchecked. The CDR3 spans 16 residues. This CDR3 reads CASSLLDRVFRQPQHF.

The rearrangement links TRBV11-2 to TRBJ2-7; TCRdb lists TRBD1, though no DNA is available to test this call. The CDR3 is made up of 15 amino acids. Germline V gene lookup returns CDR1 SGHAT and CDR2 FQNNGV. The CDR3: CASSRSGQGIYEQYF.

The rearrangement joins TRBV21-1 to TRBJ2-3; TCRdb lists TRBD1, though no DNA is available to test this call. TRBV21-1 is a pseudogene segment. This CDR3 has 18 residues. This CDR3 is CASSPRRQGARCADTQYF.

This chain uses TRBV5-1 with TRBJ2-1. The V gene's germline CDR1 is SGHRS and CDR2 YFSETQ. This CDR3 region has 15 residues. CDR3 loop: CASSLPGSSYNEQFF. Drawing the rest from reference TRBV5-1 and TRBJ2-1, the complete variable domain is KAGVTQTPRYLIKTRGQQVTLSCSPISGHRSVSWYQQTPGQGLQFLFEYFSETQRNKGNFPGRFSGRQFSNSRSEMNVSTLELGDSALYLCASSLPGSSYNEQFFGPGTRLTVL.

This chain's CDR3 is CSARDPNRKRGSIDTQYF. V is TRBV20-1 and J is TRBJ2-3; TCRdb picks TRBD2, but there is no DNA to check that call. The CDR3 consists of 18 residues. Germline CDR1 and CDR2: DFQATT and SNEGSKA (reference sequence).

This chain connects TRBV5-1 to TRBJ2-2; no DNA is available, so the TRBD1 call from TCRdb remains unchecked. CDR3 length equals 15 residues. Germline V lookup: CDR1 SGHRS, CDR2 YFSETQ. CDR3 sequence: CASSLVGQTTGELFF.

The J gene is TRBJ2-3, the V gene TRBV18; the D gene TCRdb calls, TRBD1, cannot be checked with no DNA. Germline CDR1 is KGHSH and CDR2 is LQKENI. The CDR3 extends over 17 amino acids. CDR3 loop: CASSQGEGPPSTDTQYF.